Below are 26 T cell receptor beta chains sequenced from a single sample in a study of blood T cell repertoires in COVID-19. Method: immunoSEQ multiplex PCR; TCRdb's copy keeps in-frame clones and lacks some. Among around 25,000 clones listed, about 88% were seen once. The sequencing input was peripheral blood. All receptors derive from a woman aged 45-65 years with active COVID-19.

The chain is built from TRBV19 and TRBJ1-1, with a tentative D call TRBD1 (6 bases). The germline V gene encodes CDR1 LNHDA and CDR2 SQIVND (reference sequence). This CDR3 comprises 16 residues. Trimming shortened V by 7 bases and J by 4 bases, and 22 bases separated the two germline ends. CDR3 DNA: TGTGCCAGTAAACCGATGCGGGGGCCGACCCTCACTGAAGCTTTCTTT. Protein product: CASKPMRGPTLTEAFF.

V usage is TRBV3-1 (or the pseudogene TRBV3-2) and J usage is TRBJ1-4; D is unresolved. The germline gives CDR1 LGHDT, CDR2 YNNKEL (reference sequence). The CDR3 covers 13 residues. The V and J ends lost 5 bases and 3 bases respectively, with 7 bases between them. The CDR3 region is CASSGGANEKLFF. CDR3 DNA: TGTGCCAGCAGCGGCGGGGCTAATGAAAAACTGTTTTTT.

The chain uses TRBV5-5 and TRBJ2-2; perhaps TRBD1 as D (6 bases). The germline V and J ends were trimmed by 0 bases and 0 bases, with 9 bases remaining between them. CDR3 size: 16 residues. The V gene's germline CDR1 is SGHKS and CDR2 YYEKEE (reference sequence). CDR3 region: CASSLVRTANTGELFF. CDR3 sequence (DNA): TGTGCCAGCAGCTTGGTAAGGACAGCGAACACCGGGGAGCTGTTTTTT.

V gene TRBV28 combines with J gene TRBJ1-5, with 8 bases fitting TRBD1. Germline CDR1 reads MDHEN; CDR2 reads SYDVKM. The CDR3 consists of 16 residues. V trimming: 1 base; J trimming: 4 bases; junction bases outside the gene matches: 6. The CDR3 sequence: CASSLYQGAVNQPQHF. In nucleotides, the CDR3 is TGTGCCAGCAGTTTATATCAGGGGGCAGTTAATCAGCCCCAGCATTTT. The full variable domain, rest sourced from reference TRBV28 and TRBJ1-5, is DVKVTQSSRYLVKRTGEKVFLECVQDMDHENMFWYRQDPGLGLRLIYFSYDVKMKEKGDIPEGYSVSREKKERFSLILESASTNQTSMYLCASSLYQGAVNQPQHFGDGTRLSIL.

This clone is a singleton in its sample. V and J are TRBV5-1 and TRBJ2-7; D unresolved. V was cut by 0 bases and J by 4 bases, with 5 bases left in between. Germline V gene data show CDR1 as SGHRS and CDR2 as YFSETQ. The length of the CDR3 is 12 residues. The CDR3 nucleotides are TGCGCCAGCAGCTTGGGCGGTTACGAGCAGTACTTC. It is translated as CASSLGGYEQYF. Full variable domain (rest looked up from reference TRBV5-1 and TRBJ2-7): KAGVTQTPRYLIKTRGQQVTLSCSPISGHRSVSWYQQTPGQGLQFLFEYFSETQRNKGNFPGRFSGRQFSNSRSEMNVSTLELGDSALYLCASSLGGYEQYFGPGTRLTVT.

This chain connects TRBV28 to TRBJ1-6; a weak D match, TRBD1 (5 bases). V was shortened by 3 bases and J by 5 bases, with 11 bases between the two germline ends. CDR1 is MDHEN and CDR2 is SYDVKM in the germline V gene. This CDR3 is 15 amino acids long. The CDR3 coding sequence is TGTGCCAGCAGTTTGTCAGGGCGAAATAATTCACCCCTCCACTTT. Protein product: CASSLSGRNNSPLHF.

The V and J genes are TRBV18 and TRBJ2-1; maybe TRBD2 (6 bases). V dropped 3 bases and J dropped 7 bases, with 16 bases sitting between them. Germline V gene data show CDR1 as KGHSH and CDR2 as LQKENI. The CDR3 is 15 amino acids. In nucleotides, the CDR3 is TGTGCCAGCTCACCCCGGTCGGGAGAGGGGAATGAGCAGTTCTTC. It specifies CASSPRSGEGNEQFF.

The gene calls are TRBV5-1 and TRBJ2-7, with D maybe TRBD1 (5 bases). The CDR3 totals 13 residues. The germline V and J ends were trimmed by 6 bases and 0 bases, with 10 bases remaining between them. The V gene's germline CDR1 is SGHRS and CDR2 YFSETQ. The CDR3 DNA reads as TGCGCCAGCAAGACAGAGAGCTCCTACGAGCAGTACTTC. Residues: CASKTESSYEQYF.

This sequence joins TRBV9 and TRBJ1-3; 7 bases are shared with TRBD1. Losses at the gene ends were 0 bases for V and 0 bases for J; bases not matched to a gene: 3. From germline, CDR1 is SGDLS and CDR2 YYNGEE. The length of the CDR3 is 16 residues. Written as DNA, the CDR3 is TGTGCCAGCAGCGTAGTCGGGACAGTCTCTGGAAACACCATATATTTT. Its translation is CASSVVGTVSGNTIYF.

CDR3 DNA: TGTGCCAGCAGTCACAGACAGAGGAACACTGAAGCTTTCTTT. It encodes CASSHRQRNTEAFF. The rearrangement uses TRBV6-5 and TRBJ1-1; D is perhaps TRBD1 (5 bases). This CDR3 is built from 14 residues. Germline CDR1 MNHEY, CDR2 SVGAGI. Trimming took 5 bases from V and 1 from J, leaving 11 bases between them.

This clone appeared once. J is TRBJ2-1 and V is TRBV18, with a tentative D call TRBD1 (6 bases). The germline gives CDR1 KGHSH, CDR2 LQKENI. The CDR3 covers 15 residues. Between the trimmed V and J ends, which lost 4 bases and 9 bases, there was a span of 19 bases. Here the CDR3 DNA reads TGTGCCAGCTCACAGTATCGAGGACAGCTTACTGAGCAGTTCTTC. It translates to CASSQYRGQLTEQFF.

This sequence joins TRBV19 and TRBJ2-5; D remains ambiguous. Trimming pared 6 bases from V and 4 bases from J, leaving 12 bases between. The CDR3 totals 13 residues. Germline loops: CDR1 LNHDA, CDR2 SQIVND (reference sequence). In DNA form, the CDR3 reads TGTGCCAGTAGGGTTGGGCACCTAGAGACCCAGTACTTC. The encoded protein is CASRVGHLETQYF.

V gene TRBV28 combines with J gene TRBJ2-3, with D unclear. The V end lost 2 bases, the J end lost 6 bases, and 12 bases lay between the germline ends. Germline V CDR1 and CDR2: MDHEN, SYDVKM. The CDR3 consists of 14 residues. The CDR3 bases are TGTGCCAGCAGTTTACCCTACTCGAGTGATACGCAGTATTTT. This codes for CASSLPYSSDTQYF.

This clone was picked up one time. V and J are TRBV9 and TRBJ2-3, with D possibly TRBD2 on 6 matching bases. There are 15 residues in the CDR3. Germline V gene lookup returns CDR1 SGDLS and CDR2 YYNGEE. The germline V and J ends were trimmed by 0 bases and 1 base, with 9 bases remaining between them. CDR3 protein: CASSVGASGTDTQYF. As DNA, the CDR3 is TGTGCCAGCAGCGTAGGGGCTAGCGGCACAGATACGCAGTATTTT.

J is TRBJ2-7 and V is TRBV30; tentatively, D is TRBD2 (6 bases). V lost 3 bases, J lost 5 bases, and 14 bases lay in between. The CDR3 has 13 residues. The germline gives CDR1 GTSNPN, CDR2 SVGIG (reference sequence). CDR3 amino acids: CAWSGGQPNEQYF. In DNA, the CDR3 is TGTGCCTGGAGCGGAGGGCAGCCCAACGAGCAGTACTTC. Combining the CDR3 with reference TRBV30 and TRBJ2-7 gives the whole variable domain SQTIHQWPATLVQPVGSPLSLECTVEGTSNPNLYWYRQAAGRGLQLLFYSVGIGQISSEVPQNLSASRPQDRQFILSSKKLLLSDSGFYLCAWSGGQPNEQYFGPGTRLTVT.

The chain links TRBV5-4 to TRBJ2-3, with D possibly TRBD1 on 6 matching bases. The CDR3 sequence is 15 residues long. V lost 5 bases, J lost 1 base, and 14 bases lay in between. Germline V lookup: CDR1 SGHNT, CDR2 YYREEE (reference sequence). The CDR3 bases are TGTGCCAGCAGTCCTGGGGGCGCTGGCACAGATACGCAGTATTTT. This gives the protein CASSPGGAGTDTQYF.

This chain uses TRBV7-9 with TRBJ2-1, with 9 bases identical to TRBD2. The CDR3 runs 16 residues. Per the germline V gene, CDR1 is SEHNR and CDR2 is FQNEAQ (reference sequence). V lost 2 bases and J lost 5; bases outside the gene matches: 7. The CDR3, as DNA: TGTGCCAGCAGCTTAAGCCTAGCGGGATCCCACAATGAGCAGTTCTTC. Protein: CASSLSLAGSHNEQFF.

The rearrangement links TRBV28 to TRBJ1-1; D unclear. The germline V gene encodes CDR1 MDHEN and CDR2 SYDVKM. V shed 8 bases and J shed 0 bases, with 16 bases lying between them. The CDR3 consists of 15 residues. CDR3 protein: CASSRMALMNTEAFF. For the CDR3, the DNA is TGTGCCAGCTCTAGGATGGCACTCATGAACACTGAAGCTTTCTTT.

The rearrangement uses TRBV5-5 and TRBJ2-1; tentative D call: TRBD2 (6 bases). V was trimmed by 2 bases and J by 5 bases, leaving 11 bases between them. This CDR3 region has 14 residues. The V gene's germline CDR1 is SGHKS and CDR2 YYEKEE (reference sequence). CDR3 protein: CASSFGTPNNEQFF. In DNA, the CDR3 is TGTGCCAGCAGCTTTGGGACTCCGAACAATGAGCAGTTCTTC.

This chain uses TRBV28 with TRBJ2-5; D possibly corresponds to TRBD1 (5 bases). Trimming removed 2 bases from V and 2 bases from J, with 9 bases in between. The CDR3 spans 14 residues. CDR1 is MDHEN, CDR2 SYDVKM, per germline. CDR3 bases: TGTGCCAGCAGTTTAAGGGGCGCTCAAGAGACCCAGTACTTC. Its translation is CASSLRGAQETQYF. Full variable domain (remainder filled in from reference TRBV28 and TRBJ2-5): DVKVTQSSRYLVKRTGEKVFLECVQDMDHENMFWYRQDPGLGLRLIYFSYDVKMKEKGDIPEGYSVSREKKERFSLILESASTNQTSMYLCASSLRGAQETQYFGPGTRLLVL.

This chain uses TRBV19 with TRBJ2-2, with a possible D match to TRBD2 (5 bases). The CDR3 totals 15 residues. V was trimmed by 3 bases and J by 5 bases, leaving 13 bases between them. Germline CDR1 and CDR2: LNHDA and SQIVND (reference sequence). The CDR3 DNA reads as TGTGCCAGTAGTATCGTAGCCGGCGGGACCGGGGAGCTGTTTTTT. Translation gives CASSIVAGGTGELFF.

The chain is built from TRBV28 and TRBJ2-1, with 8 bases that match TRBD2. The germline CDR1 and CDR2 sequences are MDHEN and SYDVKM. V shed 3 bases, J shed 8 bases, and the junction held 9 bases outside the gene matches. The CDR3 extends over 15 amino acids. CDR3 nucleotide sequence: TGTGCCAGCAGTTTGAGAACGGGAGGGAGGGATGAGCAGTTCTTC. It is translated as CASSLRTGGRDEQFF.

J is TRBJ2-2 and V is TRBV9; the D gene is possibly TRBD1 (6 bases). The CDR3 is made up of 12 amino acids. Deletions cut 3 bases from V and 8 bases from J, with 8 bases between. CDR1 and CDR2 (germline): SGDLS, YYNGEE. The CDR3 DNA reads as TGTGCCAGCAGCGGGGGGCGGGGGGAGCTGTTTTTT. This gives the protein CASSGGRGELFF.

This sequence joins TRBV7-9 and TRBJ1-5; 7 bases align to TRBD1. Trimming removed 5 bases from V and 7 bases from J; junction bases left unmatched: 5. The CDR3 length is 13 residues. Per germline, CDR1 SEHNR and CDR2 FQNEAQ (reference sequence). CDR3 residues: CASSIDRAQPQHF. The CDR3 DNA is TGTGCCAGCAGCATAGACAGGGCCCAGCCCCAGCATTTT.

The chain carries TRBV9 and TRBJ2-1; 8 nucleotides match TRBD2. Per the germline V gene, CDR1 is SGDLS and CDR2 is YYNGEE. The ends lost 0 bases at V and 0 bases at J; junction bases unmatched: 5. The CDR3 contains 17 residues. The CDR3: CASSVASGGASYNEQFF. As DNA, the CDR3 is TGTGCCAGCAGCGTAGCTTCGGGAGGGGCCTCCTACAATGAGCAGTTCTTC.

With respect to this clone: Compared with germline, one end of the junction differs, possibly owing to a read error. This CDR3 reads CASSSAGIYF. CDR3 DNA sequence: TGTGCCAGCAGTAGCGCCGGGATCTACTTC. The V gene is TRBV2, the J gene TRBJ1-2; D gene unclear. Germline CDR1 reads SNHLY; CDR2 reads FYNNEI. This CDR3 has 10 amino acids. The full variable domain, completed using reference TRBV2 and TRBJ1-2, is EPEVTQTPSHQVTQMGQEVILRCVPISNHLYFYWYRQILGQKVEFLVSFYNNEISEKSEIFDDQFSVERPDGSNFTLKIRSTKLEDSAMYFCASSSAGIYFGSGTRLTVV.